This TCR beta chain derives from a study of blood T cell repertoires in COVID-19. Study background: Both acute and convalescent COVID-19 samples were obtained from the United States, Italy and Spain. In each case, the material was cDNA or gDNA derived from T cells, B-cell-depleted T cells, or PBMCs.

Authors' data handling: Reference gene primer amplification in the assay estimated nucleated cell counts. Sequenced by immunoSEQ multiplex PCR; TCRdb stores in-frame clones only, minus some. V and J calls and clone size follow that table, whereas D and trimming were derived from the DNA. The sample lists about 21,000 clones, about three quarters occurring once. The CDR3 contains 22 residues. Looked up from germline, CDR1 is SGHTA and CDR2 is FQGTGA. V gave up 3 bases and J gave up 2 bases; unmatched junction bases: 17. The sample taken for sequencing was peripheral blood. The sequence derives from a man in his 60s with active COVID-19. The V call is TRBV7-3, the J call TRBJ2-1; 15 nucleotides line up with TRBD2. CDR3 amino acids: CASSLLSWGTSGRLGAYNEQFF. The CDR3 coding sequence is TGTGCCAGCAGCTTGCTGAGTTGGGGGACTAGCGGGAGGTTAGGGGCCTACAATGAGCAGTTCTTC.